Each of the 22 T cell receptor beta chains below was sequenced from the same sample in a study of blood T cell repertoires in COVID-19. Method: immunoSEQ multiplex PCR; TCRdb's copy keeps in-frame clones and lacks some. The sample gives about 190,000 clones, about four fifths of which show up once; approximately 6.9% is in the top ten. The sequencing sample was made of peripheral blood. All receptors come from a man aged 55 to 70 with acute or convalescent COVID-19.

The V call is TRBV7-2, the J call TRBJ1-5; TRBD1 aligns across 9 bases. The J segment lost 6 bases and the V segment lost 3 bases, leaving 3 bases of the junction unmatched. Germline V gene sequence: CDR1 SGHTA, CDR2 FQGNSA. The CDR3 has 14 residues. The CDR3: CASSFSTGGQPQHF. CDR3 nucleotides: TGTGCCAGCAGCTTTTCGACAGGGGGTCAGCCCCAGCATTTT.

The genes are TRBV7-9 and TRBJ2-3; TRBD2 aligns across 8 bases. Germline-derived CDR1 and CDR2 are SEHNR and FQNEAQ (reference sequence). V shed 3 bases, J shed 5 bases, and the junction held 4 bases outside the gene matches. This CDR3 contains 14 residues. Here the CDR3 reads CASSFGGAGDTQYF. The CDR3 nucleotides read TGTGCCAGCAGCTTCGGGGGGGCCGGAGATACGCAGTATTTT.

This clone was observed a handful of times. CDR3 region: CSVDLTSRYNEQFF. The DNA of the CDR3 is TGCAGCGTTGACCTGACTAGCCGCTACAATGAGCAGTTCTTC. This rearrangement joins TRBV29-1 to TRBJ2-1; the match to TRBD2 covers 7 bases. With V trimmed by 3 bases and J by 3 bases, 5 bases remained unmatched. Germline assignment: CDR1 SQVTM and CDR2 ANQGSEA. The CDR3 runs 14 residues.

The chain uses TRBV6-5 and TRBJ2-2, with D possibly being TRBD1 (5 bases). Trimming removed 2 bases from V and 0 bases from J, with 10 bases in between. Germline-derived CDR1 and CDR2 are MNHEY and SVGAGI. The CDR3 is made up of 16 amino acids. The DNA of the CDR3 is TGTGCCAGCAGTTACGAGACAGTTACGAACACCGGGGAGCTGTTTTTT. It translates to CASSYETVTNTGELFF.

The chain recombines TRBV5-1 with TRBJ2-5; 11 bases match TRBD2. V trimming: 4 bases; J trimming: 3 bases; junction bases outside the gene matches: 5. The CDR3 has 15 amino acids. Germline V CDR1 and CDR2: SGHRS, YFSETQ. The CDR3 nucleotides read TGCGCCAGCAGCAGGGCGGGACTAGCGGAAGAGACCCAGTACTTC. Residues: CASSRAGLAEETQYF.

The chain combines TRBV5-6 with TRBJ2-5; 11 bases agree with TRBD2. CDR3 length equals 16 residues. V shed 1 base, J shed 4 bases, and the junction held 6 bases outside the gene matches. CDR1 is SGHDT and CDR2 is YYEEEE in the germline V gene. In DNA, the CDR3 is TGTGCCAGCAGCTTGTTGGTAGCGGGGGGGATAGAGACCCAGTACTTC. It yields the protein CASSLLVAGGIETQYF.

The chain joins TRBV7-9 to TRBJ1-6; D perhaps matches TRBD1 (6 bases). V lost 4 bases to trimming and J lost 7 bases, with 14 bases between them. This CDR3 contains 15 residues. Germline CDR1 is SEHNR and CDR2 is FQNEAQ (reference sequence). The CDR3 sequence: CASSSSGGGNSPLHF. The DNA of the CDR3 is TGTGCCAGCAGCTCCTCGGGAGGGGGGAATTCACCCCTCCACTTT.

The chain couples TRBV4-3 to TRBJ1-6; a possible D gene is TRBD1 (6 bases). Germline CDR1 and CDR2: LGHNA and YSLEER. With 0 bases removed from V and 7 bases from J, the gap between germline ends came to 13 bases. This CDR3 is 16 amino acids long. CDR3 DNA sequence: TGCGCCAGCAGCCAAGAGGCGACAGGTCGGAATTCACCCCTCCACTTT. This codes for CASSQEATGRNSPLHF.

The chain has TRBV29-1 and TRBJ1-1; D call uncertain. The CDR3 spans 11 residues. Trimming shortened V by 7 bases and J by 4 bases, and 10 bases separated the two germline ends. Germline CDR1 SQVTM, CDR2 ANQGSEA. CDR3 residues: CSATVGTEAFF. The CDR3 DNA sequence: TGCAGCGCAACGGTTGGCACTGAAGCTTTCTTT. Full variable domain (rest looked up from reference TRBV29-1 and TRBJ1-1): SAVISQKPSRDICQRGTSLTIQCQVDSQVTMMFWYRQQPGQSLTLIATANQGSEATYESGFVIDKFPISRPNLTFSTLTVSNMSPEDSSIYLCSATVGTEAFFGQGTRLTVV.

The DNA of the CDR3 is TGTGCCAGCAGTTTCATAAGCCAGGGCGGTGGCTACACCTTC. This gives the protein CASSFISQGGGYTF. V and J are TRBV27 and TRBJ1-2; a possible D gene is TRBD1 (5 bases). This CDR3 spans 14 amino acids. Germline lookup yields CDR1 MNHEY and CDR2 SMNVEV (reference sequence). V gave up 3 bases and J gave up 7 bases, with 15 bases separating them.

This clone appeared a few times. CDR3 loop: CASSADRAGNQPQHF. The CDR3 DNA reads as TGTGCCAGTAGTGCGGACAGGGCAGGTAATCAGCCCCAGCATTTT. This chain connects TRBV19 to TRBJ1-5; 8 bases map to TRBD1. The trim removed 5 bases at V and 4 bases at J, leaving 7 bases unmatched. This CDR3 has 15 residues. CDR1 is LNHDA and CDR2 is SQIVND in the germline V gene (reference sequence).

CDR3 region: CASSPATGGHGNQPQHF. For the CDR3, the DNA is TGTGCCAGCTCACCGGCGACAGGGGGCCACGGCAATCAGCCCCAGCATTTT. This chain connects TRBV18 to TRBJ1-5; 10 bases are shared with TRBD1. The V and J ends lost 3 bases and 2 bases, in that order; junction bases with no gene match: 7. The CDR3 has 17 amino acids. Germline lookup yields CDR1 KGHSH and CDR2 LQKENI.

The gene calls are TRBV19 and TRBJ2-2; D unclear. Germline CDR1 LNHDA, CDR2 SQIVND (reference sequence). The V gene lost 2 bases and the J gene lost 9 bases, with 7 bases spanning the gap. The length of the CDR3 is 12 residues. CDR3: CASSISGRELFF. Written as DNA, the CDR3 is TGTGCCAGTAGTATATCCGGTCGGGAGCTGTTTTTT.

The chain employs TRBV5-1 and TRBJ2-3; D is possibly TRBD2 (6 bases). Germline V gene lookup returns CDR1 SGHRS and CDR2 YFSETQ. This CDR3 has 15 residues. The V gene lost 2 bases and the J gene lost 0 bases, with 10 bases spanning the gap. DNA for the CDR3: TGCGCCAGCAGCTTTAGCGGCACTAGCACAGATACGCAGTATTTT. Protein: CASSFSGTSTDTQYF.

This chain links TRBV6-2 or TRBV6-3 with TRBJ1-5, with TRBD1 identical over 8 bases. CDR1 and CDR2 (germline): MNHEY, SVGEGT. The ends lost 2 bases at V and 7 bases at J; junction bases unmatched: 7. The CDR3 is 15 residues long. The chain's CDR3 is CASSYTPGGWQPQHF. The CDR3 bases are TGTGCCAGCAGTTACACCCCAGGGGGCTGGCAGCCCCAGCATTTT.

This rearrangement joins TRBV2 to TRBJ2-3; D perhaps matches TRBD1 (6 bases). CDR1 is SNHLY, CDR2 FYNNEI, per germline. Trimming pared 5 bases from V and 0 bases from J, leaving 15 bases between. The CDR3 has 16 amino acids. CDR3 protein: CASSIFGQISTDTQYF. The CDR3 nucleotides read TGTGCCAGCAGTATATTTGGACAGATTAGCACAGATACGCAGTATTTT.

The sample holds one count of this clone. V gene TRBV30 combines with J gene TRBJ1-2; D may be TRBD1 (5 bases). CDR1 is GTSNPN and CDR2 is SVGIG in the germline V gene (reference sequence). The CDR3 length is 13 residues. Trimming shortened V by 3 bases and J by 7 bases, and 15 bases separated the two germline ends. The DNA of the CDR3 is TGTGCCTGGAGGCGGACATGGGGTTCTGGCTACACCTTC. Translating gives CAWRRTWGSGYTF.

This clone showed up just once. This chain links TRBV6-5 with TRBJ1-2; D is perhaps TRBD1 (6 bases). Germline CDR1 and CDR2: MNHEY and SVGAGI. The CDR3 covers 13 residues. Trimming pared 5 bases from V and 7 bases from J, leaving 14 bases between. CDR3 amino acids: CASSTFTGLGYTF. The CDR3 nucleotides read TGTGCCAGCAGTACCTTTACAGGGCTTGGCTACACCTTC.

The chain uses TRBV5-5 and TRBJ2-7; D gene ambiguous. The CDR3 is 13 amino acids. Trimming took 1 base from V and 1 from J, leaving 6 bases between them. In germline, CDR1 is SGHKS, CDR2 YYEKEE (reference sequence). The DNA of the CDR3 is TGTGCCAGCAGCTTGTATGCGTCCTACGAGCAGTACTTC. It codes for CASSLYASYEQYF.

CDR3 in DNA: TGTGCCAGCAGCCTACTAGCGGGGGGCCACTACGAGCAGTACTTC. Its translation: CASSLLAGGHYEQYF. The rearrangement uses TRBV7-2 and TRBJ2-7; 12 nucleotides line up with TRBD2. Per germline, CDR1 SGHTA and CDR2 FQGNSA. The junction had 5 bases not matched to a gene; V was cut back by 5 bases and J by 3 bases. The CDR3 sequence is 15 residues long.

This clone was counted only a few times. The chain couples TRBV9 to TRBJ2-2; 7 bases are a match to TRBD1. CDR1 is SGDLS, CDR2 YYNGEE, per germline. With V trimmed by 3 bases and J by 4 bases, 6 bases remained unmatched. The CDR3 contains 15 residues. The CDR3: CASSETGLGTGELFF. For the CDR3, the DNA is TGTGCCAGCAGCGAGACAGGGCTGGGCACCGGGGAGCTGTTTTTT.

The chain uses TRBV18 and TRBJ1-1; tentatively, D is TRBD1 (5 bases). Trimming took off 3 bases at V and 0 bases at J, with 14 bases between the two ends. Germline lookup yields CDR1 KGHSH and CDR2 LQKENI. The CDR3 loop spans 16 amino acids. The CDR3 spells CASSPDSFLLNTEAFF. CDR3 coding DNA: TGTGCCAGCTCACCTGACAGCTTCCTATTGAACACTGAAGCTTTCTTT.